Each of the 17 T cell receptor beta chains below was sequenced from the same sample in a study of cytomegalovirus exposure and HLA in healthy donors. With 60 Vbeta and 13 Jbeta primers, the PCR was carried out. Libraries were prepared by immunoSEQ multiplex PCR; TCRdb keeps only in-frame clonotypes and omits some of them. The sample has approximately 140,000 clones, 65% to 80% seen once. Sequencing input: PBMCs. The receptors come from a man in his forties in good health and CMV-seropositive.

The J gene is TRBJ2-5, the V gene TRBV9; 10 positions agree with TRBD1. The last part of the DNA fits TRBJ2-7 better; the J call may be wrong. The germline V gene has CDR1 SGDLS and CDR2 YYNGEE. This CDR3 is built from 18 residues. The CDR3 region has the DNA TGTGCCAGCAGCGCCTACTATTCGACAGGGGGCACCTCCTACGAGCAGTACTTC. It is translated as CASSAYYSTGGTSYEQYF.

The chain employs TRBV29-1 and TRBJ2-4, with D possibly matching TRBD2 (6 bases). The CDR3 sequence is 14 residues long. Germline values: CDR1 SQVTM, CDR2 ANQGSEA. V gave up 0 bases and J gave up 6 bases, with 12 bases separating them. Here the CDR3 DNA reads TGCAGCGTTGAAGATTGGGGGGAAGGAAACATTCAGTACTTC. This translates into CSVEDWGEGNIQYF.

The CDR3 region is CASSPPDRERDTQYF. In nucleotides, the CDR3 is TGTGCCAGCAGCCCGCCAGACAGAGAAAGGGATACGCAGTATTTT. V and J are TRBV7-9 and TRBJ2-3; D might be TRBD1 (5 bases). In germline, CDR1 is SEHNR, CDR2 FQNEAQ (reference sequence). The CDR3 sequence is 15 residues long. With 5 bases removed from V and 6 bases from J, the gap between germline ends came to 18 bases.

The V gene is TRBV5-4, the J gene TRBJ2-5; D perhaps matches TRBD2 (6 bases). CDR1 and CDR2 (germline): SGHNT, YYREEE (reference sequence). CDR3 size: 13 residues. V was shortened by 2 bases and J by 3 bases, with 8 bases between the two germline ends. The CDR3 DNA reads TGTGCCAGCAGCTTCGGCGGGGAAGAGACCCAGTACTTC. Its protein is CASSFGGEETQYF.

The chain has TRBV7-8 and TRBJ2-7; 8 bases agree with TRBD2. Germline values: CDR1 SGHVS, CDR2 FQNEAQ. The CDR3 spans 16 residues. V trimming: 1 base; J trimming: 5 bases; junction bases outside the gene matches: 10. CDR3 coding DNA: TGTGCCAGCAGCTTAGTACAGGGACTAGGAGCCAACGAGCAGTACTTC. Translated, it gives CASSLVQGLGANEQYF.

The V and J genes are TRBV6-1 and TRBJ1-3, with a possible D match to TRBD1 (6 bases). Trimming removed 4 bases from V and 0 bases from J, with 13 bases in between. The CDR3 runs 16 residues. Germline CDR1 MNHNS, CDR2 SASEGT. The CDR3, as DNA: TGTGCCAGCAGTGCCAACAGGGTCCGCTCTGGAAACACCATATATTTT. It encodes CASSANRVRSGNTIYF.

This clone was counted a few times. The gene calls are TRBV7-2 and TRBJ2-7; D not resolved. Germline CDR1 SGHTA, CDR2 FQGNSA. Trimming left V 6 bases short and J 6 bases short, with 12 bases between. The CDR3 covers 12 residues. The CDR3 bases are TGTGCCAGCAGAGCGCAGTCGGGCGAGCAGTACTTC. It encodes CASRAQSGEQYF.

V and J are TRBV5-4 and TRBJ2-1, with TRBD2 identical over 15 bases. V lost 2 bases, J lost 9 bases, and 3 bases stayed unmatched. This CDR3 is built from 15 residues. Germline V gene lookup returns CDR1 SGHNT and CDR2 YYREEE (reference sequence). The CDR3 coding sequence is TGTGCCAGCAGCTTAGGGACTAGCGGGAGGAGTGAGCAGTTCTTC. It translates to CASSLGTSGRSEQFF. The whole variable domain, filled in from reference TRBV5-4 and TRBJ2-1, reads ETGVTQSPTHLIKTRGQQVTLRCSSQSGHNTVSWYQQALGQGPQFIFQYYREEENGRGNFPPRFSGLQFPNYSSELNVNALELDDSALYLCASSLGTSGRSEQFFGPGTRLTVL.

The rearrangement uses TRBV4-1 and TRBJ1-3; tentatively, D is TRBD1 (5 bases). V shed 4 bases and J shed 4 bases, with 17 bases lying between them. The germline gives CDR1 MGHRA, CDR2 YSYEKL. The CDR3 consists of 16 residues. The CDR3 region has the DNA TGCGCCAGCAGCCCCGTGACTCCGACAGCAGGAAACACCATATATTTT. It is translated as CASSPVTPTAGNTIYF.

This chain connects TRBV19 to TRBJ2-6; D unresolved. The germline V gene encodes CDR1 LNHDA and CDR2 SQIVND (reference sequence). This CDR3 contains 15 residues. The V end lost 5 bases, the J end lost 2 bases, and 10 bases lay between the germline ends. The CDR3 loop reads CASSPQAAGANVLTF. For the CDR3, the DNA is TGTGCCAGTAGTCCCCAGGCTGCTGGGGCCAACGTCCTGACTTTC. Filled out from reference TRBV19 and TRBJ2-6, the complete variable domain reads DGGITQSPKYLFRKEGQNVTLSCEQNLNHDAMYWYRQDPGQGLRLIYYSQIVNDFQKGDIAEGYSVSREKKESFPLTVTSAQKNPTAFYLCASSPQAAGANVLTFGAGSRLTVL.

The chain carries TRBV5-1 and TRBJ1-5; 10 bases agree with TRBD1. Germline trimming cut 4 bases from V and 11 bases from J; bases unmatched to any gene: 6. This CDR3 region has 13 residues. Germline V gene sequence: CDR1 SGHRS, CDR2 YFSETQ. CDR3 in DNA: TGCGCCAGCAGCCTCGGACAGGGGGAGGCCCAGCATTTT. Protein product: CASSLGQGEAQHF. Full variable domain (remainder filled in from reference TRBV5-1 and TRBJ1-5): KAGVTQTPRYLIKTRGQQVTLSCSPISGHRSVSWYQQTPGQGLQFLFEYFSETQRNKGNFPGRFSGRQFSNSRSEMNVSTLELGDSALYLCASSLGQGEAQHFGDGTRLSIL.

This clone has only one observation. This chain links TRBV6-1 with TRBJ2-1; D is undetermined. With 1 base removed from V and 8 bases from J, the gap between germline ends came to 12 bases. CDR3 length: 14 residues. Germline CDR1 is MNHNS and CDR2 is SASEGT. CDR3 loop: CASSEGFQIDEQFF. CDR3 nucleotide sequence: TGTGCCAGCAGTGAAGGCTTTCAGATCGATGAGCAGTTCTTC.

In this sample, this clone turned up once. This chain uses TRBV5-6 with TRBJ1-2; TRBD1 aligns across 7 bases. Trimming at V came to 0 bases and at J to 4 bases, leaving 0 bases not matched to a gene. The CDR3 covers 13 residues. CDR1 and CDR2 (germline): SGHDT, YYEEEE. CDR3 region: CASSLGTGYGYTF. The CDR3 nucleotides are TGTGCCAGCAGCTTGGGGACAGGCTATGGCTACACCTTC.

The chain combines TRBV27 with TRBJ1-2, with TRBD1 matching over 7 bases. CDR3 length: 15 amino acids. V trimming: 5 bases; J trimming: 5 bases; junction bases outside the gene matches: 11. Germline values: CDR1 MNHEY, CDR2 SMNVEV (reference sequence). CDR3 DNA: TGTGCCAGCAGTCGGGCGGGACAGCGTTTATATGGCTACACCTTC. It encodes CASSRAGQRLYGYTF.

The chain links TRBV5-4 to TRBJ1-3; D is ambiguous. Trimming took off 4 bases at V and 4 bases at J, with 12 bases between the two ends. CDR3 size: 14 residues. Germline lookup yields CDR1 SGHNT and CDR2 YYREEE (reference sequence). CDR3 sequence (DNA): TGTGCCAGCAGCCCCGGTGGGCGCGGAAACACCATATATTTT. Protein product: CASSPGGRGNTIYF. The entire variable domain, with the rest obtained from reference TRBV5-4 and TRBJ1-3, is as follows: ETGVTQSPTHLIKTRGQQVTLRCSSQSGHNTVSWYQQALGQGPQFIFQYYREEENGRGNFPPRFSGLQFPNYSSELNVNALELDDSALYLCASSPGGRGNTIYFGEGSWLTVV.

CDR3 protein: CATQFRGDGYTF. The CDR3 region has the DNA TGTGCCACCCAATTCCGGGGGGATGGCTACACCTTC. The chain employs TRBV6-1 and TRBJ1-2; maybe TRBD1 (5 bases). CDR1 and CDR2 (germline): MNHNS, SASEGT. Deletions cut 10 bases from V and 6 bases from J, with 15 bases between. The CDR3 runs 12 residues.

The chain joins TRBV7-9 to TRBJ2-1; 13 bases map to TRBD2. CDR3 length equals 19 residues. V lost 6 bases to trimming and J lost 4 bases; unmatched junction nucleotides: 15. Germline CDR1 and CDR2: SEHNR and FQNEAQ (reference sequence). The CDR3 DNA is TGTGCCAGCAGACCTAGAGGCGGACTAGCGGGAGAGGCATACAATGAGCAGTTCTTC. Protein sequence: CASRPRGGLAGEAYNEQFF.